A selection of T cell receptor beta chains follows, all from one sample in a study of T cells in localized non-small cell lung cancer. Clones were sequenced by immunoSEQ multiplex PCR, and TCRdb holds only the in-frame ones, with some missing. The sample comprises about 36,000 clones, about 83% of which are singletons, and 6.5% to 9% rests with the top ten. The material was peripheral blood, obtained before any cancer treatment. These receptors were taken from a woman between 40 and 69 years old with stage I lung adenocarcinoma. CDR3s include the opening cysteine and the closing phenylalanine or tryptophan. Fields, in order: clone size, J gene, D gene, V gene, CDR3 protein, CDR3 DNA. A D gene is named only where the DNA matches it firmly. Size values are once, few and many counts, or a class for expanded clones, and some rows have none.

few,TRBJ1-2,-,TRBV2,CASRTGGNYGYTF,TGTGCCAGCAGGACCGGGGGTAACTATGGCTACACCTTC
-,TRBJ2-7,-,TRBV7-2,CASSLAPVYEQYF,TGTGCCAGCAGCTTAGCGCCGGTCTACGAGCAGTACTTC
-,TRBJ2-2,TRBD2,TRBV9,CASSVGGLPNTGELFF,TGTGCCAGCAGCGTAGGGGGACTACCGAACACCGGGGAGCTGTTTTTT
-,TRBJ2-5,TRBD2,TRBV2,CASSRGLAGGETQYF,TGTGCCAGCTCAAGGGGACTAGCGGGGGGAGAGACCCAGTACTTC
-,TRBJ2-1,-,TRBV11-2,CASSLVPVNEQFF,TGTGCCAGCAGCTTAGTTCCCGTCAATGAGCAGTTCTTC
-,TRBJ2-3,-,TRBV5-1,CASQRGGSTDTQYF,TGCGCCAGCCAGAGGGGGGGCAGCACAGATACGCAGTATTTT
-,TRBJ1-1,TRBD1,TRBV5-1,CASSFVGQGDMNTEAFF,TGCGCCAGCAGCTTCGTGGGACAGGGTGACATGAACACTGAAGCTTTCTTT
-,TRBJ1-1,-,TRBV28,CASSLGEGMNTEAFF,TGTGCCAGCAGTTTAGGCGAGGGCATGAACACTGAAGCTTTCTTT
-,TRBJ1-6,TRBD1,TRBV5-1,CASSLYGQGGSPLHF,TGCGCCAGCAGCTTGTATGGACAGGGTGGTTCACCCCTCCACTTT
-,TRBJ2-2,TRBD2,TRBV29-1,CSVERRGSKGGELFF,TGCAGCGTTGAACGGCGGGGGAGCAAGGGCGGGGAGCTGTTTTTT
-,TRBJ2-1,TRBD1,TRBV4-2,CASSQVRGQGSYNEQFF,TGTGCCAGCAGCCAAGTACGAGGACAGGGCTCCTACAATGAGCAGTTCTTC
-,TRBJ1-6,TRBD1,TRBV6-5,CASSVDRGGSPLHF,TGTGCCAGCAGTGTAGACAGGGGGGGTTCACCCCTCCACTTT
-,TRBJ2-1,-,TRBV6-1,CASRPLESQRAEQFF,TGTGCCAGCAGACCGCTAGAGAGTCAGCGTGCTGAGCAGTTCTTC
-,TRBJ2-1,TRBD2,TRBV4-2,CASSQVGTSGVNEQFF,TGTGCCAGCAGCCAAGTTGGGACTAGCGGGGTGAATGAGCAGTTCTTC
-,TRBJ1-1,-,TRBV6-5,CASRTFARHKAEAFF,TGTGCCAGCAGGACCTTTGCGAGACATAAGGCTGAAGCTTTCTTT
-,TRBJ2-7,TRBD1,TRBV4-1,CASSQMGDRAHEQYF,TGCGCCAGCAGCCAAATGGGGGACAGGGCCCACGAGCAGTACTTC
-,TRBJ2-7,-,TRBV30,CAWGEDPPYEQYF,TGTGCCTGGGGAGAGGACCCACCCTACGAGCAGTACTTC
-,TRBJ1-6,-,TRBV7-9,CASSLVLRGRRNSPLHF,TGTGCCAGCAGCTTAGTATTGAGGGGGAGGCGGAATTCACCCCTCCACTTT
-,TRBJ2-3,-,TRBV28,CASGGASTDTQYF,TGTGCCAGTGGGGGGGCTAGCACAGATACGCAGTATTTT
-,TRBJ2-3,-,TRBV10-3,CAISTGKDTQYF,TGTGCCATCAGTACAGGGAAAGATACGCAGTATTTT
-,TRBJ1-4,-,TRBV18,CASSLTGLTNEKLFF,TGTGCCAGCTCACTTACCGGTTTAACTAATGAAAAACTGTTTTTT
few,TRBJ1-2,-,TRBV6-4,CASSPDLGYGYTF,TGTGCCAGCAGTCCTGACTTAGGCTATGGCTACACCTTC
-,TRBJ1-1,TRBD1,TRBV19,CATRTGGDTEAFF,TGTGCCACCAGGACAGGGGGCGACACTGAAGCTTTCTTT
-,TRBJ2-3,TRBD2,TRBV7-2,CASSLAGSSGGNTQYF,TGTGCCAGCAGCTTAGCGGGATCTAGCGGGGGGAATACGCAGTATTTT
few,TRBJ1-1,-,TRBV7-9,CASSREAEAFF,TGTGCCAGCAGTCGAGAGGCTGAAGCTTTCTTT
-,TRBJ2-1,-,TRBV28,CASSPSAYNEQFF,TGTGCCAGCAGTCCTAGCGCCTACAATGAGCAGTTCTTC
-,TRBJ1-1,-,TRBV5-6,CASSLDGQQNTEAFF,TGTGCCAGCAGCTTAGACGGACAGCAGAACACTGAAGCTTTCTTT
-,TRBJ1-2,-,TRBV7-6,CASSLGTMGYGYTF,TGTGCCAGCAGCTTAGGGACGATGGGGTATGGCTACACCTTC
-,TRBJ1-3,-,TRBV11-3,CASSLYRDGNTIYF,TGTGCCAGCAGCTTATACAGGGATGGAAACACCATATATTTT
-,TRBJ2-7,TRBD1,TRBV5-4,CASSRPGTDYEEQYF,TGTGCCAGCAGCCGTCCGGGGACAGACTACGAGGAGCAGTACTTC
-,TRBJ2-2,-,TRBV2,CARRGADTGELFF,TGTGCCAGGAGGGGGGCGGACACCGGGGAGCTGTTTTTT
-,TRBJ2-1,TRBD2,TRBV29-1,CSVDAGGIHEQFF,TGCAGCGTTGATGCGGGGGGGATCCATGAGCAGTTCTTC
-,TRBJ1-2,-,TRBV4-2,CASSLLQGREGYTF,TGTGCCAGCAGCTTACTACAGGGCAGAGAGGGCTACACCTTC
-,TRBJ1-5,-,TRBV7-9,CASSLEGKGRGDNQPQHF,TGTGCCAGCAGCTTAGAAGGGAAGGGGAGAGGGGACAATCAGCCCCAGCATTTT
-,TRBJ2-2,-,TRBV5-4,CASSTGVGELFF,TGTGCCAGCAGCACGGGGGTCGGGGAGCTGTTTTTT
-,TRBJ2-3,-,TRBV9,CASSVTAGGDTQYF,TGTGCCAGCAGCGTAACGGCCGGGGGAGATACGCAGTATTTT
once,TRBJ1-1,-,TRBV11-2,CASSNWQGKEAFF,TGTGCCAGCAGCAACTGGCAGGGGAAGGAAGCTTTCTTT
-,TRBJ2-1,-,TRBV11-3,CASSFDRNNEQFF,TGTGCCAGCAGCTTCGACAGGAACAATGAGCAGTTCTTC
-,TRBJ1-2,-,TRBV2,CASSEGRGYTF,TGTGCCAGCAGTGAAGGCCGTGGCTACACCTTC
-,TRBJ1-1,-,TRBV7-2,CASSFGRKNTEAFF,TGTGCCAGCAGCTTTGGCAGGAAGAACACTGAAGCTTTCTTT
-,TRBJ2-1,TRBD1,TRBV7-3,CASSGRTGGSYNEQFF,TGTGCCAGCAGCGGGAGAACAGGGGGTTCCTACAATGAGCAGTTCTTC
-,TRBJ1-5,-,TRBV11-3,CASSLDLEGPQHF,TGTGCCAGCAGCTTAGATCTCGAGGGACCCCAGCATTTT
-,TRBJ2-5,-,TRBV2,CASSEVYRRVGTQYF,TGTGCCAGCAGTGAGGTGTACAGGAGGGTTGGTACCCAGTACTTC
-,TRBJ2-1,TRBD2,TRBV11-3,CASSLIGRLAGNEQFF,TGTGCCAGCAGCTTAATAGGGCGGCTAGCGGGGAATGAGCAGTTCTTC
-,TRBJ1-2,-,TRBV2,CASSRQVSQTEGYTF,TGTGCCAGCAGCCGACAAGTCAGTCAGACGGAGGGCTACACCTTC
-,TRBJ2-3,TRBD2,TRBV4-3,CASSPAGASSNTDTQYF,TGCGCCAGCAGCCCAGCGGGGGCCAGTTCAAACACAGATACGCAGTATTTT
few,TRBJ2-5,-,TRBV7-6,CASSPGLGEETQYF,TGTGCCAGCAGCCCCGGGCTGGGGGAAGAGACCCAGTACTTC
-,TRBJ2-7,TRBD1,TRBV6-5,CASSITGTGSHEQYF,TGTGCCAGCAGTATTACCGGGACAGGGTCCCACGAGCAGTACTTC
-,TRBJ1-5,TRBD1,TRBV19,CASRMDRAKNQPQHF,TGTGCCAGCAGAATGGACAGGGCGAAAAATCAGCCCCAGCATTTT